This TCR beta chain is from a study of cytotoxic CD8 clonotypes in ibrutinib-treated CLL. Study summary: Productive templates per sample averaged roughly 260,000; productive rearrangements, approximately 96,000. Study observations and caveats: Upon ibrutinib response clonality rose, and upon progression it fell back toward baseline.

Genomic DNA (around 2 micrograms) was obtained from cryopreserved PBMCs for construction of TCR beta libraries. Only in-frame clones appear in the TCRdb table, and some are missing; sequencing was by immunoSEQ multiplex PCR. The sample lists 250,000 to 350,000 clones, approximately 76% seen once, with 5.6% in the top ten. The J segment lost 10 bases and the V segment lost 7 bases, leaving 14 bases of the junction unmatched. CDR1 is MDHEN, CDR2 SYDVKM, per germline. The CDR3 is made up of 16 amino acids. Turning to this clone: Its matching antigen is unknown.

The chain employs TRBV28 and TRBJ2-3; 13 bases fit TRBD2. This clonotype originated in a human donor with chronic lymphocytic leukemia. Sequenced here: PBMCs, sampled at disease progression, from a patient treated with ibrutinib. The CDR3 loop reads CASNELGTSGKVAQYF. The CDR3 nucleotides are TGTGCCAGCAATGAATTAGGGACTAGCGGGAAGGTGGCGCAGTATTTT.